The source of this T cell receptor beta chain is a study of blood T cell repertoires in COVID-19. V lost 5 bases and J lost 7; bases outside the gene matches: 14. The CDR3 is made up of 15 amino acids. Germline V gene data show CDR1 as MDHEN and CDR2 as SYDVKM. This table comes from immunoSEQ multiplex PCR, and its TCRdb copy is limited to in-frame clones, with some not included. The profile covers 180,000 or so clones, with about nine tenths appearing a single time and 9.5% to 13% taken by the ten largest. The receptor's source is a woman aged 55-70 years with COVID-19, enrolled during active disease. The chain couples TRBV28 to TRBJ2-7; 7 bases are shared with TRBD2. Sequencing used peripheral blood. CDR3 bases: TGTGCCAGCAGTCGACGTAACGGGAGGTTGGGAGAGCAGTACTTC. Protein product: CASSRRNGRLGEQYF.